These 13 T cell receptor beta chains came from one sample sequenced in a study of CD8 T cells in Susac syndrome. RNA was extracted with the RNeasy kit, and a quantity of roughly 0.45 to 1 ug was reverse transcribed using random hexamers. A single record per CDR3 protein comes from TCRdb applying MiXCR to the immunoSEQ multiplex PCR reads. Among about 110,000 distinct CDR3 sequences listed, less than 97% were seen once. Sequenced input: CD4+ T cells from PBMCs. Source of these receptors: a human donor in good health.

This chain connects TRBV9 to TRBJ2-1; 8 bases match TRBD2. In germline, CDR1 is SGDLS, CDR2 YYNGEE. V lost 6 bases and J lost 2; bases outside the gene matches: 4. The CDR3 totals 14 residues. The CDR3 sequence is CASTRGGTYNEQFF. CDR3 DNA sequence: TGTGCCAGCACACGGGGGGGTACCTACAATGAGCAGTTCTTC. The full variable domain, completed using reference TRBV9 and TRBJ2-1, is DSGVTQTPKHLITATGQRVTLRCSPRSGDLSVYWYQQSLDQGLQFLIQYYNGEERAKGNILERFSAQQFPDLHSELNLSSLELGDSALYFCASTRGGTYNEQFFGPGTRLTVL.

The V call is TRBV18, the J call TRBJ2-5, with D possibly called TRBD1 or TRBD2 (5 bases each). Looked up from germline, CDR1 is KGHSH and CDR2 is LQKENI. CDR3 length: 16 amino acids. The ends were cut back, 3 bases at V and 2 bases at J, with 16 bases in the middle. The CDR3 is CASSPSGAGMQETQYF. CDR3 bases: TGTGCCAGCTCACCCTCCGGGGCAGGGATGCAAGAGACCCAGTACTTC.

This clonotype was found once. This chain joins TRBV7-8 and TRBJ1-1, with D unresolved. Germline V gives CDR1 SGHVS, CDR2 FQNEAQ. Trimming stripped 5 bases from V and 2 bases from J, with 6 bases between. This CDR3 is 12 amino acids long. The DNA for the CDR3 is TGTGCCAGCAGCACAACAAACACTGAAGCTTTCTTT. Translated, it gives CASSTTNTEAFF.

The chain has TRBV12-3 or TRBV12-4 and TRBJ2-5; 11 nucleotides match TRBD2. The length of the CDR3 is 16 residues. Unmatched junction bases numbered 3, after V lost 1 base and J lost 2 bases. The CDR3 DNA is TGTGCCAGCAGTTTAGGGATAGCGGGGGGGCAAGAGACCCAGTACTTC. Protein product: CASSLGIAGGQETQYF.

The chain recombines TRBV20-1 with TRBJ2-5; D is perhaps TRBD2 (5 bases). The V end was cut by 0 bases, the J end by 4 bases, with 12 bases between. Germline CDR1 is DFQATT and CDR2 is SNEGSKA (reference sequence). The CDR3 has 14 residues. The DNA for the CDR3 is TGCAGTGCTAGAGATGTCGAGGGTGCAGAGACCCAGTACTTC. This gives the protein CSARDVEGAETQYF.

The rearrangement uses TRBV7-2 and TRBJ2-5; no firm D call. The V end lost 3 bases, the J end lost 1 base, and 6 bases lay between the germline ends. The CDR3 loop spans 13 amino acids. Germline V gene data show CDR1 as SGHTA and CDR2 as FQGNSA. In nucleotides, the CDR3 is TGTGCCAGCAGCTTCGCGACCCAAGAGACCCAGTACTTC. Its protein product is CASSFATQETQYF.

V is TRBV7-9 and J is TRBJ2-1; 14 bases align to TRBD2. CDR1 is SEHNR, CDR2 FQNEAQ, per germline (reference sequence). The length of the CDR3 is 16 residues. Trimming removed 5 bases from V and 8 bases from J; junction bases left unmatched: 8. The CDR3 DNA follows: TGTGCCAGCAGCCCTGCCGGGACTAGCGGGGGCCATGAGCAGTTCTTC. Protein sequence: CASSPAGTSGGHEQFF.

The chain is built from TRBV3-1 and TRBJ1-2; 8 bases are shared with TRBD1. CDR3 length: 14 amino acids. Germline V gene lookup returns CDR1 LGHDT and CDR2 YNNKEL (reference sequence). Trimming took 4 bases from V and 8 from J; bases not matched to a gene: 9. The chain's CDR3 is CASSPPQGARGYTF. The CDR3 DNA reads TGTGCCAGCAGCCCTCCTCAGGGGGCGCGAGGCTACACCTTC.

The CDR3 bases are TGTGCCAGCAGCCAAGATTTTCGGACTAGCGGGGGGGGCTCAGAGCAGTTCTTC. Translated, it gives CASSQDFRTSGGGSEQFF. V gene TRBV3-1 combines with J gene TRBJ2-1; 15 positions agree with TRBD2. The CDR3 is 18 amino acids. The V segment lost 0 bases and the J segment 10 bases; nucleotides outside the gene matches: 10. CDR1 is LGHDT, CDR2 YNNKEL, per germline (reference sequence).

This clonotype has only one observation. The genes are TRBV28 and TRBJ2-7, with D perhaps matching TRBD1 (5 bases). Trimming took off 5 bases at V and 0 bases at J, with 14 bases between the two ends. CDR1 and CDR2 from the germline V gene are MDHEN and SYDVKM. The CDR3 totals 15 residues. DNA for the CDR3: TGTGCCAGCAGTCAACCCGCAGGGAACTCCTACGAGCAGTACTTC. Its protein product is CASSQPAGNSYEQYF.

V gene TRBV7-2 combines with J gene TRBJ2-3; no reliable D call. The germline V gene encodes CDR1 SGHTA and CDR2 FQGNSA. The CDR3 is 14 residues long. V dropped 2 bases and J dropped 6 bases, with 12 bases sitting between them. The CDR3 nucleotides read TGTGCCAGCAGCTTACGGTTTACCGGGGATACGCAGTATTTT. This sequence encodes CASSLRFTGDTQYF.

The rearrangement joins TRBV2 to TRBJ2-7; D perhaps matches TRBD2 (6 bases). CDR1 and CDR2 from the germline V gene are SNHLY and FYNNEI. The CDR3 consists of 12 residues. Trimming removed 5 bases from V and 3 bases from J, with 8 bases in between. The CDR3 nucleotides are TGTGCCAGCAGTCGGGACTTCTACGAGCAGTACTTC. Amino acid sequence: CASSRDFYEQYF.

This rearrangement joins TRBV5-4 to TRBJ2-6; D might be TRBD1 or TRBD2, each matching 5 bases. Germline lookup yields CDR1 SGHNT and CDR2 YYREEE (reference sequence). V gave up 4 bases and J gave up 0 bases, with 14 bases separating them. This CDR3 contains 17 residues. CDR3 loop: CASSPGGPSSGANVLTF. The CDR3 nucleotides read TGTGCCAGCAGCCCTGGGGGTCCCAGCTCTGGGGCCAACGTCCTGACTTTC.